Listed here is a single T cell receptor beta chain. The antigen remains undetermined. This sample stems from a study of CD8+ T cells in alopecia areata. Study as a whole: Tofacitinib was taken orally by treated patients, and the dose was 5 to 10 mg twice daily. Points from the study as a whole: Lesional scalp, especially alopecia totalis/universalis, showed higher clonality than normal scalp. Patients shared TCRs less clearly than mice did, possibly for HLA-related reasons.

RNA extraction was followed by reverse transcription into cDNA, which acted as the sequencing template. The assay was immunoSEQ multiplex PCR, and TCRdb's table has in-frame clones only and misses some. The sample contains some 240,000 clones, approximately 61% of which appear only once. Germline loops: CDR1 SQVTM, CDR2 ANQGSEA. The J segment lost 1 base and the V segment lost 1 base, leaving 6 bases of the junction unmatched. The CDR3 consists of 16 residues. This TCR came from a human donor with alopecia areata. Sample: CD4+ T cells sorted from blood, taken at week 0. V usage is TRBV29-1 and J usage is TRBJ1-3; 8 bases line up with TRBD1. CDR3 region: CSVEGPGQGSGNTIYF. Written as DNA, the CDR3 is TGCAGCGTTGAAGGGCCCGGACAGGGATCTGGAAACACCATATATTTT.